What follows are 24 T cell receptor beta chains derived from one specimen sequenced in a study of blood T cell repertoires in COVID-19 (dated by TCRdb to about 2020). Receptor libraries were prepared by the immunoSEQ multiplex PCR assay. What TCRdb holds here is the immuneACCESS table cut down to in-frame rearrangements. Part of the clones is not present; checked against another copy, under half of the missing clones reflect an unresolved V gene, and the others are unexplained. The sample contains about 190,000 clones, around four fifths of them found a single time. The ten largest make up approximately 3% of the sample. Specimen: peripheral blood. These receptors were collected from a woman aged 80 or older with active or convalescent COVID-19.

The V and J genes are TRBV5-1 and TRBJ1-3; D ambiguous. The V end lost 4 bases, the J end lost 0 bases, and 11 bases lay between the germline ends. Germline CDR1 is SGHRS and CDR2 is YFSETQ. The CDR3 is 15 amino acids. The CDR3 loop is CASSLHFGSGNTIYF. The CDR3 DNA is TGCGCCAGCAGCCTGCACTTCGGCTCTGGAAACACCATATATTTT.

The J gene is TRBJ1-4, the V gene TRBV7-8; TRBD1 agrees at 7 bases. Trimming at V came to 5 bases and at J to 7 bases, leaving 7 bases not matched to a gene. This CDR3 is built from 14 residues. Germline V gene sequence: CDR1 SGHVS, CDR2 FQNEAQ. CDR3 region: CASSKGTAREKLFF. The DNA for the CDR3 is TGTGCCAGCAGCAAAGGGACAGCGCGTGAAAAACTGTTTTTT.

Only one count was recorded for this clone. The chain is built from TRBV2 and TRBJ1-2; TRBD1 matches 7 bases. Trimming took 6 bases from V and 3 from J; bases not matched to a gene: 4. This CDR3 comprises 13 residues. Germline assignment: CDR1 SNHLY and CDR2 FYNNEI. CDR3 DNA: TGTGCCAGCAGCGTAGGACAGGACTATGGCTACACCTTC. Amino acids: CASSVGQDYGYTF.

The rearrangement uses TRBV6-5 and TRBJ1-1; D might be TRBD1 (5 bases). CDR1 is MNHEY, CDR2 SVGAGI, per germline. This CDR3 has 13 residues. The V and J ends lost 2 bases and 4 bases respectively, with 8 bases between them. CDR3 residues: CASSYAGITEAFF. The CDR3 nucleotides read TGTGCCAGCAGTTACGCAGGGATCACTGAAGCTTTCTTT.

DNA of the CDR3: TGTGCCAGCAGCTTGTCAATGAACAGGGGGGACTATGGCTACACCTTC. The encoded protein is CASSLSMNRGDYGYTF. The chain recombines TRBV5-6 with TRBJ1-2; 8 positions agree with TRBD1. This CDR3 is built from 16 residues. Germline V gene data show CDR1 as SGHDT and CDR2 as YYEEEE. Unmatched junction bases numbered 8, after V lost 1 base and J lost 3 bases.

The rearrangement links TRBV7-8 to TRBJ2-4; 7 nucleotides match TRBD2. V gave up 0 bases and J gave up 1 base; unmatched junction bases: 3. CDR3 length: 16 amino acids. Germline CDR1 is SGHVS and CDR2 is FQNEAQ. CDR3 DNA sequence: TGTGCCAGCAGCTTAGCGTGGGGGGGTGCCAAAAACATTCAGTACTTC. Encoded protein: CASSLAWGGAKNIQYF. The full variable domain, completed using reference TRBV7-8 and TRBJ2-4, is GAGVSQSPRYKVAKRGQDVALRCDPISGHVSLFWYQQALGQGPEFLTYFQNEAQLDKSGLPSDRFFAERPEGSVSTLKIQRTQQEDSAVYLCASSLAWGGAKNIQYFGAGTRLSVL.

The CDR3 spells CATSEQPQGTESYEQYF. In DNA form, the CDR3 reads TGTGCCACCAGTGAGCAACCCCAGGGTACTGAGTCCTACGAGCAGTACTTC. This sequence joins TRBV24-1 and TRBJ2-7; TRBD1 might be the D (5 bases). Germline-derived CDR1 and CDR2 are KGHDR and SFDVKD. This CDR3 contains 17 residues. V shed 4 bases and J shed 1 base, with 19 bases lying between them.

The CDR3 region is CASSDPAGGQETQYF. In nucleotides, the CDR3 is TGTGCCAGCAGTGACCCAGCGGGGGGACAAGAGACCCAGTACTTC. This chain joins TRBV2 and TRBJ2-5; TRBD2 aligns across 9 bases. CDR1 is SNHLY and CDR2 is FYNNEI in the germline V gene. The CDR3 runs 15 residues. V shed 3 bases and J 2 bases; nucleotides not matched to a gene: 4.

The chain carries TRBV5-1 and TRBJ1-4; TRBD1 is a possible D gene (6 bases). Trimming took 4 bases from V and 5 from J, leaving 15 bases between them. CDR1 and CDR2 from the germline V gene are SGHRS and YFSETQ. The CDR3 is 15 residues long. The CDR3 DNA follows: TGCGCCAGCAGCAAAACAGGGAAGGGGAATGAAAAACTGTTTTTT. Its protein product is CASSKTGKGNEKLFF.

This clone occurred a few times. The V and J genes are TRBV7-9 and TRBJ1-2, with 9 nucleotides matching TRBD1. The CDR3 is made up of 15 amino acids. Germline V lookup: CDR1 SEHNR, CDR2 FQNEAQ (reference sequence). V shed 8 bases and J 2 bases; nucleotides not matched to a gene: 9. CDR3 amino acids: CASGLAGTGNYGYTF. In nucleotides, the CDR3 is TGTGCCAGCGGCCTTGCCGGGACAGGGAACTATGGCTACACCTTC.

The chain uses TRBV20-1 and TRBJ1-1, with D tentatively TRBD1 (5 bases). The V end lost 3 bases, the J end lost 2 bases, and 25 bases lay between the germline ends. This CDR3 has 18 amino acids. Germline V gene sequence: CDR1 DFQATT, CDR2 SNEGSKA (reference sequence). The CDR3 nucleotides are TGCAGTGCTAGTTATTCTCTTTTAGGGGTTCTTCGAAACACTGAAGCTTTCTTT. Encoded protein: CSASYSLLGVLRNTEAFF.

CDR3 DNA sequence: TGCAGCGCGGGACAGGGGGCCCCCGTGACTGAAGCTTTCTTT. Translation gives CSAGQGAPVTEAFF. The chain carries TRBV29-1 and TRBJ1-1; the match to TRBD1 covers 12 bases. The CDR3 has 14 amino acids. Per the germline V gene, CDR1 is SQVTM and CDR2 is ANQGSEA. Trimming took 7 bases from V and 5 from J; bases not matched to a gene: 8.

The rearrangement joins TRBV28 to TRBJ1-3; no clear D gene. This CDR3 has 15 residues. Trimming cost V 3 bases and J 0 bases, with 9 bases left between them. Germline-derived CDR1 and CDR2 are MDHEN and SYDVKM. CDR3 residues: CASSFTRGSGNTIYF. CDR3 coding DNA: TGTGCCAGCAGTTTTACCCGGGGCTCTGGAAACACCATATATTTT.

This chain joins TRBV28 and TRBJ1-1; TRBD1 is a possible D gene (6 bases). Between the trimmed V and J ends, which lost 5 bases and 11 bases, there was a span of 15 bases. Germline lookup yields CDR1 MDHEN and CDR2 SYDVKM. The CDR3 totals 12 residues. The CDR3 DNA reads as TGTGCCAGCAGTCCCGGGACATTTTCGGCTTTCTTT. Amino acid sequence: CASSPGTFSAFF. Combining the CDR3 with reference TRBV28 and TRBJ1-1 gives the whole variable domain DVKVTQSSRYLVKRTGEKVFLECVQDMDHENMFWYRQDPGLGLRLIYFSYDVKMKEKGDIPEGYSVSREKKERFSLILESASTNQTSMYLCASSPGTFSAFFGQGTRLTVV.

The rearrangement joins TRBV10-3 to TRBJ2-1; 9 positions match TRBD1. The CDR3 sequence is 18 residues long. J was trimmed by 0 bases and V by 5 bases; bases with no gene match: 11. Germline V gene data show CDR1 as ENHRY and CDR2 as SYGVKD. The CDR3 spells CAISSWGATGGSYNEQFF. CDR3 sequence (DNA): TGTGCCATCAGTTCATGGGGGGCGACAGGGGGCTCCTACAATGAGCAGTTCTTC.

CDR3 amino acids: CASGLQGGNQPQHF. CDR3 DNA sequence: TGTGCCAGCGGGCTCCAGGGGGGCAATCAGCCCCAGCATTTT. The rearrangement joins TRBV19 to TRBJ1-5; 7 bases line up with TRBD1. Per germline, CDR1 LNHDA and CDR2 SQIVND (reference sequence). After removal of 9 bases from V and 2 bases from J, the junction contained 7 bases not matched to a gene. This CDR3 spans 14 amino acids.

This clone was counted only a few times. The V call is TRBV6-5, the J call TRBJ1-2; the D is unclear. Germline CDR1 reads MNHEY; CDR2 reads SVGAGI. The CDR3 extends over 13 amino acids. V lost 5 bases to trimming and J lost 4 bases, with 11 bases between them. Written as DNA, the CDR3 is TGTGCCAGCAGTACTGCCGGGAGCTATGGCTACACCTTC. As protein: CASSTAGSYGYTF.

J is TRBJ1-2 and V is TRBV18, with D possibly being TRBD1 (5 bases). Trimming stripped 5 bases from V and 2 bases from J, with 18 bases between. The germline V gene encodes CDR1 KGHSH and CDR2 LQKENI. This CDR3 is 16 amino acids long. The chain's CDR3 is CASSSLLGPSNYGYTF. Written as DNA, the CDR3 is TGTGCCAGCTCATCGTTATTGGGGCCTTCGAACTATGGCTACACCTTC.

This chain links TRBV11-2 with TRBJ2-1, with 9 bases lining up with TRBD1. This CDR3 comprises 15 residues. V gave up 2 bases and J gave up 7 bases; unmatched junction bases: 6. The germline V gene encodes CDR1 SGHAT and CDR2 FQNNGV. The CDR3 nucleotides read TGTGCCAGCAGCTTATGGGACAGGGTCGGGAATGAGCAGTTCTTC. Translated, it gives CASSLWDRVGNEQFF.

V gene TRBV5-5 combines with J gene TRBJ1-5; 9 positions match TRBD1. The CDR3 runs to 20 residues. The germline V gene encodes CDR1 SGHKS and CDR2 YYEKEE (reference sequence). V lost 0 bases, J lost 4 bases, and 17 bases stayed unmatched. CDR3 protein: CASSLDDPGSGTGKNQPQHF. DNA for the CDR3: TGTGCCAGCAGCTTGGACGACCCGGGGTCCGGGACAGGGAAAAATCAGCCCCAGCATTTT. The full variable domain, rest sourced from reference TRBV5-5 and TRBJ1-5, is DAGVTQSPTHLIKTRGQQVTLRCSPISGHKSVSWYQQVLGQGPQFIFQYYEKEERGRGNFPDRFSARQFPNYSSELNVNALLLGDSALYLCASSLDDPGSGTGKNQPQHFGDGTRLSIL.

This chain joins TRBV5-5 and TRBJ1-6; 8 bases are shared with TRBD1. This CDR3 contains 15 residues. CDR1 is SGHKS and CDR2 is YYEKEE in the germline V gene (reference sequence). The ends lost 4 bases at V and 10 bases at J; junction bases unmatched: 10. The CDR3 DNA is TGTGCCAGCAGCCTATGGACAGGGTCGGACTCACCCCTCCACTTT. Translation gives CASSLWTGSDSPLHF.

The rearrangement links TRBV20-1 to TRBJ1-2; D gene ambiguous. V was shortened by 6 bases and J by 8 bases, with 13 bases between the two germline ends. The CDR3 is made up of 11 amino acids. CDR1 is DFQATT and CDR2 is SNEGSKA in the germline V gene (reference sequence). The CDR3 is CSATESPGYTF. CDR3 sequence (DNA): TGCAGTGCCACGGAGAGTCCGGGCTACACCTTC.

The table lists this clone with a count of one. V is TRBV2 and J is TRBJ2-5, with D possibly being TRBD1 (9 bases). The germline gives CDR1 SNHLY, CDR2 FYNNEI. V dropped 6 bases and J dropped 2 bases, with 16 bases sitting between them. CDR3 length: 15 amino acids. CDR3 bases: TGTGCCAGCAGGGACAGGGGACTAGTGCAAGAGACCCAGTACTTC. Protein sequence: CASRDRGLVQETQYF.

This clone was detected ten times or more. The chain carries TRBV28 and TRBJ1-5, with TRBD1 identical over 12 bases. There are 15 residues in the CDR3. J lost 5 bases, V lost 6 bases, and 5 bases had no gene match. Germline CDR1 is MDHEN and CDR2 is SYDVKM. The CDR3 sequence: CASRFGTGGYQPQHF. The CDR3 nucleotides are TGTGCCAGCAGATTCGGGACAGGGGGCTATCAGCCCCAGCATTTT.